This record concerns one TCR beta chain sequence. Antigen unknown. Together with a sample-barcoded 5' primer, a J-beta primer mix was included in a second PCR lasting roughly 6 to 12 cycles. TCRdb reprocessed the 5' RACE reads via MiXCR and lists one record per CDR3 protein. The sample consists of about 680,000 distinct CDR3 sequences, approximately 50% of them appearing once. The entry originates in a study of blood T cells in healthy people across ages. Notes on the study in general: TCR beta diversity, measured per million T cells, fell in a roughly linear way with age. Any conclusive comparison of naive versus antigen-experienced cells was prevented by using unsorted PBMCs.

Healthy Russian Caucasian donors spanned ages about 6 to 100 years. Every sample yielded at least 7 million isolated PBMCs. The sample consisted of blood. The receptor was derived from a woman aged 55-70 years in good health.

Written as DNA, the CDR3 is TGTGCCATACCCCAATCGACGGCGGTCTCAAACACTGAAGCTTTCTTT. It yields the protein CAIPQSTAVSNTEAFF. The J gene is TRBJ1-1, the V gene TRBV7-2; D call uncertain. V was pared by 10 bases and J by 2 bases, with 23 bases between. The CDR3 extends over 16 amino acids. Germline values: CDR1 SGHTA, CDR2 FQGNSA. Together with reference TRBV7-2 and TRBJ1-1, the CDR3 gives the full variable domain: GAGVSQSPSNKVTEKGKDVELRCDPISGHTALYWYRQSLGQGLEFLIYFQGNSAPDKSGLPSDRFSAERTGGSVSTLTIQRTQQEDSAVYLCAIPQSTAVSNTEAFFGQGTRLTVV.